The 18 T cell receptor beta chains below were found in one sample sequenced in a study of T cells in Graves' hyperthyroidism and ophthalmopathy. Amplified regions were TCR beta CDR3 sequences from RNA transcripts. The study used the HTBI primer set for a first-round RT-PCR of the TCR CDR3. TCRdb fed the multiplex PCR reads into MiXCR, producing one record per CDR3 protein. The table has 300,000 to 450,000 distinct CDR3 sequences, around a sixth seen once. Material: blood. The receptors stem from a woman younger than 30 with Graves' hyperthyroidism that later progressed to Graves' ophthalmopathy.

J is TRBJ2-3 and V is TRBV29-1; a weak D match, TRBD1 (5 bases). The CDR3 runs to 14 residues. From germline, CDR1 is SQVTM and CDR2 ANQGSEA. Between the trimmed V and J ends, which lost 3 bases and 0 bases, there was a span of 10 bases. Written as DNA, the CDR3 is TGCAGCGTTGAGGACATTCAAAGCACAGATACGCAGTATTTT. Its protein product is CSVEDIQSTDTQYF.

This clonotype was found many times. The chain recombines TRBV6-2 or TRBV6-3 with TRBJ2-7; TRBD1 aligns across 9 bases. This CDR3 contains 15 residues. The junction had 6 bases not matched to a gene; V was cut back by 2 bases and J by 4 bases. Germline V gene data show CDR1 as MNHEY and CDR2 as SVGEGT. The CDR3 sequence is CASSYDGTGFYEQYF. CDR3 DNA: TGTGCCAGCAGTTACGACGGGACAGGGTTTTACGAGCAGTACTTC.

The CDR3 region is CATSDEGLTTDTQYF. The CDR3 nucleotides read TGTGCCACCAGTGATGAGGGACTTACCACAGATACGCAGTATTTT. This rearrangement joins TRBV24-1 to TRBJ2-3; D perhaps matches TRBD2 (6 bases). V was cut by 3 bases and J by 2 bases, with 11 bases left in between. CDR3 length: 15 amino acids. Germline CDR1 reads KGHDR; CDR2 reads SFDVKD.

This clonotype was picked up a small number of times. The J gene is TRBJ1-1, the V gene TRBV14; D is ambiguous. V lost 4 bases to trimming and J lost 0 bases, with 15 bases between them. The length of the CDR3 is 16 residues. Germline CDR1 reads SGHDN; CDR2 reads FVKESK. CDR3 protein: CASSRPPTFMNTEAFF. CDR3 DNA: TGTGCCAGCAGCCGCCCTCCCACGTTCATGAACACTGAAGCTTTCTTT.

This chain uses TRBV4-1 with TRBJ2-1; 8 bases align to TRBD2. The CDR3 is made up of 17 amino acids. Germline CDR1 and CDR2: MGHRA and YSYEKL. Germline trimming cut 4 bases from V and 9 bases from J; bases unmatched to any gene: 17. CDR3 bases: TGCGCCAGCAGCCGATCTCCGGGACTAGATTTTTTCGGTGAGCAGTTCTTC. It encodes CASSRSPGLDFFGEQFF.

This clonotype has just a few counts. V gene TRBV5-5 combines with J gene TRBJ2-7; 9 bases line up with TRBD2. With V trimmed by 5 bases and J by 5 bases, 14 bases remained unmatched. Germline V gene lookup returns CDR1 SGHKS and CDR2 YYEKEE (reference sequence). The CDR3 is 16 amino acids. This CDR3 reads CASSTPLPGLAHEQYF. The DNA for the CDR3 is TGTGCCAGCAGTACTCCCTTACCGGGACTAGCACACGAGCAGTACTTC.

At least ten counts were recorded for this clonotype. The V call is TRBV11-3, the J call TRBJ1-5, with D unresolved. The CDR3 totals 13 residues. Germline loops: CDR1 SGHNT, CDR2 YENEEA. Trimming removed 1 base at V and 7 bases at J, with 8 bases between. CDR3 in amino acids: CASSLAGKQPQHF. The DNA for the CDR3 is TGTGCCAGCAGCTTAGCGGGTAAACAGCCCCAGCATTTT.

The rearrangement joins TRBV4-3 to TRBJ1-2, with D hard to call. The CDR3 totals 18 residues. The V end was cut by 0 bases, the J end by 3 bases, with 20 bases between. Germline lookup yields CDR1 LGHNA and CDR2 YSLEER. This CDR3 reads CASSQESWQATGHYGYTF. The CDR3 coding sequence is TGCGCCAGCAGCCAAGAATCCTGGCAAGCCACGGGCCACTATGGCTACACCTTC.

The chain has TRBV25-1 and TRBJ2-1; 7 bases are a match to TRBD1. Germline V gene data show CDR1 as MGHDK and CDR2 as SYGVNS. J was trimmed by 5 bases and V by 7 bases; bases with no gene match: 8. The CDR3 is made up of 14 amino acids. CDR3 nucleotides: TGTGCCAGCACCCTAGGGGGCATCCACAATGAGCAGTTCTTC. It specifies CASTLGGIHNEQFF.

The chain carries TRBV5-1 and TRBJ2-2; TRBD1 matches at 9 bases. The V and J ends lost 3 bases and 4 bases, in that order; junction bases with no gene match: 4. Germline V gene data show CDR1 as SGHRS and CDR2 as YFSETQ. CDR3 length equals 15 residues. This chain's CDR3 is CASSSRQGVTGELFF. The CDR3 nucleotides read TGCGCCAGCAGCTCCCGACAGGGGGTCACCGGGGAGCTGTTTTTT. Complete variable domain (other parts from reference TRBV5-1 and TRBJ2-2): KAGVTQTPRYLIKTRGQQVTLSCSPISGHRSVSWYQQTPGQGLQFLFEYFSETQRNKGNFPGRFSGRQFSNSRSEMNVSTLELGDSALYLCASSSRQGVTGELFFGEGSRLTVL.

J is TRBJ2-1 and V is TRBV11-2; the match to TRBD2 covers 9 bases. Per the germline V gene, CDR1 is SGHAT and CDR2 is FQNNGV. The CDR3 runs to 15 residues. The junction had 7 bases not matched to a gene; V was cut back by 5 bases and J by 5 bases. CDR3 nucleotides: TGTGCCAGCAGCCCTGCGGGAGGGCCGGACAATGAGCAGTTCTTC. Translating gives CASSPAGGPDNEQFF.

This clonotype was observed a few times. J is TRBJ2-6 and V is TRBV20-1; D ambiguous. Germline V gives CDR1 DFQATT, CDR2 SNEGSKA (reference sequence). Between the trimmed V and J ends, which lost 0 bases and 0 bases, there was a span of 3 bases. The CDR3 covers 14 residues. CDR3 sequence (DNA): TGCAGTGCTAGAGACAGCTCTGGGGCCAACGTCCTGACTTTC. Encoded protein: CSARDSSGANVLTF.

This clonotype was recorded many times. The rearrangement joins TRBV2 to TRBJ2-1, with 9 nucleotides matching TRBD2. CDR1 and CDR2 from the germline V gene are SNHLY and FYNNEI. This CDR3 comprises 16 residues. The trim removed 4 bases at V and 4 bases at J, leaving 8 bases unmatched. CDR3 loop: CASSVASGIDYNEQFF. The CDR3 DNA reads TGTGCCAGCAGTGTTGCTAGCGGGATCGATTACAATGAGCAGTTCTTC.

On this clonotype itself: With a much larger clone just one base away, this may be a read error. The chain has TRBV7-3 and TRBJ2-3, with D possibly being TRBD1 or TRBD2 (5 bases each). The length of the CDR3 is 15 residues. The germline V gene encodes CDR1 SGHTA and CDR2 FQGTGA. With 1 base removed from V and 2 bases from J, the gap between germline ends came to 10 bases. This CDR3 reads CASSLSRDPTDTQYF. The DNA of the CDR3 is TGTGCCAGCAGCTTAAGTCGGGACCCCACAGATACGCAGTATTTT.

The CDR3 loop reads CASSKRTEDYEQYF. For the CDR3, the DNA is TGTGCCAGCAGTAAGCGGACGGAGGACTACGAGCAGTACTTC. The V call is TRBV6-1, the J call TRBJ2-7; D perhaps matches TRBD2 (5 bases). Trimming left V 5 bases short and J 3 bases short, with 14 bases between. The CDR3 is 14 residues long. CDR1 and CDR2 (germline): MNHNS, SASEGT.

J is TRBJ1-1 and V is TRBV6-1; D possibly corresponds to TRBD1 (6 bases). With 6 bases removed from V and 0 bases from J, the gap between germline ends came to 11 bases. The CDR3 runs to 14 residues. Germline assignment: CDR1 MNHNS and CDR2 SASEGT. The CDR3 region is CASRRQEVNTEAFF. The CDR3 DNA sequence: TGTGCCAGCAGAAGACAGGAAGTGAACACTGAAGCTTTCTTT.

The chain couples TRBV7-9 to TRBJ1-3, with D possibly matching TRBD1 (6 bases). Germline V CDR1 and CDR2: SEHNR, FQNEAQ (reference sequence). The CDR3 covers 18 residues. Trimming took off 2 bases at V and 0 bases at J, with 17 bases between the two ends. The CDR3 sequence: CASSLFRGAESSGNTIYF. The CDR3 DNA sequence: TGTGCCAGCAGCTTATTTCGGGGGGCGGAAAGCTCTGGAAACACCATATATTTT.

The table lists this clonotype with a few counts. The chain combines TRBV4-2 with TRBJ1-2; no definite D call. Germline assignment: CDR1 LGHNA and CDR2 YNFKEQ. The ends were cut back, 0 bases at V and 4 bases at J, with 12 bases in the middle. This CDR3 contains 15 residues. Here the CDR3 reads CASSQEVGPTYGYTF. The CDR3 DNA reads as TGTGCCAGCAGCCAAGAGGTCGGGCCGACCTATGGCTACACCTTC.